The next 11 T cell receptor beta chains were all read from a single sample in a study of blood T cell repertoires in COVID-19. Sequenced by immunoSEQ multiplex PCR; TCRdb stores in-frame clones only, minus some. This sample has about 95,000 clones, with roughly 80% found just once. The source material was peripheral blood. All receptors come from an older man with COVID-19, enrolled during active disease.

The rearrangement joins TRBV21-1 to TRBJ2-7; the DNA was not used to check the table's D call, TRBD2. TRBV21-1 is deemed a pseudogene. This CDR3 has 18 residues. The CDR3 reads CASSSPWPGLPNTYEQYF. The DNA for the CDR3 is TGTGCCAGCAGCTCGCCATGGCCGGGACTACCTAACACCTACGAGCAGTACTTC.

This clone was counted once. The V and J genes are TRBV3-1 (or the pseudogene TRBV3-2) and TRBJ1-2; 7 bases align to TRBD1. Germline V gives CDR1 LGHDT, CDR2 YNNKEL (reference sequence). The V and J ends lost 5 bases and 5 bases, in that order; junction bases with no gene match: 11. The CDR3 loop spans 15 amino acids. CDR3 protein: CASSITGAPRYGYTF. The CDR3 DNA reads as TGTGCCAGCAGCATCACAGGGGCCCCTAGGTATGGCTACACCTTC.

The V gene is TRBV6-2 or TRBV6-3, the J gene TRBJ1-2; D gene unclear. Per the germline V gene, CDR1 is MNHEY and CDR2 is SVGEGT. The CDR3 has 12 amino acids. V was cut by 5 bases and J by 3 bases, with 7 bases left in between. The CDR3 is CASSPRDYGYTF. CDR3 in DNA: TGTGCCAGCAGTCCCCGGGACTATGGCTACACCTTC.

The rearrangement uses TRBV28 and TRBJ2-4, with TRBD2 matching 7 bases. The CDR3 has 15 amino acids. From germline, CDR1 is MDHEN and CDR2 SYDVKM. V gave up 6 bases and J gave up 7 bases; unmatched junction bases: 12. The CDR3 spells CASSPRGEVKNIQYF. CDR3 nucleotide sequence: TGTGCCAGCAGCCCCCGGGGGGAAGTAAAGAACATTCAGTACTTC.

The chain is built from TRBV4-3 and TRBJ1-2, with TRBD1 matching 8 bases. CDR1 is LGHNA, CDR2 YSLEER, per germline. The CDR3 totals 15 residues. Trimming removed 3 bases from V and 3 bases from J; junction bases left unmatched: 6. The CDR3 protein is CASSHPDRAHYGYTF. The DNA of the CDR3 is TGCGCCAGCAGCCACCCGGACAGGGCTCACTATGGCTACACCTTC.

This clone has a single count. The chain has TRBV27 and TRBJ1-1, with D possibly being TRBD1 (5 bases). Trimming cost V 4 bases and J 1 base, with 19 bases left between them. The V gene's germline CDR1 is MNHEY and CDR2 SMNVEV (reference sequence). There are 17 residues in the CDR3. As DNA, the CDR3 is TGTGCCAGCAGTTCTAAAAAGACAGTTCTGGAGAACACTGAAGCTTTCTTT. Its protein is CASSSKKTVLENTEAFF.

This chain uses TRBV6-5 with TRBJ1-1; D may be TRBD1 (5 bases). The length of the CDR3 is 14 residues. Germline-derived CDR1 and CDR2 are MNHEY and SVGAGI. Trimming stripped 2 bases from V and 4 bases from J, with 11 bases between. The DNA of the CDR3 is TGTGCCAGCAGTTACGGTGGGGGGGGCACTGAAGCTTTCTTT. Protein product: CASSYGGGGTEAFF.

The J gene is TRBJ1-4, the V gene TRBV3-1 (or the pseudogene TRBV3-2), with D possibly TRBD1 on 6 matching bases. Trimming took 3 bases from V and 4 from J, leaving 15 bases between them. The V gene's germline CDR1 is LGHDT and CDR2 YNNKEL (reference sequence). The CDR3 sequence is 16 residues long. The CDR3, as DNA: TGTGCCAGCAGCCAGGAAACAGGGACCTATAATGAAAAACTGTTTTTT. This gives the protein CASSQETGTYNEKLFF.

The chain joins TRBV7-2 to TRBJ2-7, with 13 bases matching TRBD2. Trimming took 1 base from V and 4 from J; bases not matched to a gene: 4. The CDR3 runs to 16 residues. Germline V gene data show CDR1 as SGHTA and CDR2 as FQGNSA. The CDR3, as DNA: TGTGCCAGCAGCTTAGGGTCGGGACTAGCGGGATACGAGCAGTACTTC. Its protein is CASSLGSGLAGYEQYF.

This chain uses TRBV4-2 with TRBJ1-1, with TRBD1 matching over 9 bases. Germline lookup yields CDR1 LGHNA and CDR2 YNFKEQ. CDR3 length equals 15 residues. V lost 3 bases, J lost 5 bases, and 7 bases stayed unmatched. CDR3 protein: CASSQAVDRGTEAFF. CDR3 coding DNA: TGTGCCAGCAGCCAGGCGGTGGACAGGGGTACTGAAGCTTTCTTT.

The rearrangement uses TRBV6-2 or TRBV6-3 and TRBJ1-2; D unclear. The CDR3 runs 16 residues. The V gene's germline CDR1 is MNHEY and CDR2 SVGEGT. Between the trimmed V and J ends, which lost 5 bases and 1 base, there was a span of 17 bases. CDR3 amino acids: CASSTQAQVLNYGYTF. CDR3 coding DNA: TGTGCCAGCAGTACCCAAGCCCAGGTACTTAACTATGGCTACACCTTC.